The 19 T cell receptor beta chains in this list originate from one sample, sequenced in a study of shared clonotypes between healthy human individuals. CD45RO-negative, CCR7-positively selected cells formed the naive CD8 fraction, excluding terminally differentiated effector memory CD45RA+ cells. Profiling relied on immunoSEQ multiplex PCR, and the TCRdb table lists in-frame clones only, not all of them. The table shows some 2.1 million clones, with roughly 95% occurring only once. The sample consisted of naive CD8+ T cells from PBMCs. The receptors originated from a man aged 18 to 30 in good health. Some clones in this sample may be carry-over from other donors' samples.

The CDR3 sequence: CASSYTTQTNYGYTF. The DNA for the CDR3 is TGTGCCAGCAGCTATACGACACAAACTAACTATGGCTACACCTTC. V gene TRBV6-5 combines with J gene TRBJ1-2, with D unresolved. The CDR3 runs to 15 residues. The germline gives CDR1 MNHEY, CDR2 SVGAGI. Deletions cut 6 bases from V and 0 bases from J, with 14 bases between.

Concerning this clone: Other DNA sequences in this sample translate to the same CDR3. The CDR3 DNA sequence: TGTGCCAGCAGTTTAGGGGTCACAGATACGCAGTATTTT. Residues: CASSLGVTDTQYF. The genes are TRBV27 and TRBJ2-3; no firm D call. From germline, CDR1 is MNHEY and CDR2 SMNVEV (reference sequence). The CDR3 length is 13 residues. Trimming left V 2 bases short and J 2 bases short, with 5 bases between.

The chain couples TRBV11-3 to TRBJ2-1; TRBD1 matches at 7 bases. This CDR3 contains 13 residues. Germline V gene data show CDR1 as SGHNT and CDR2 as YENEEA. The V gene end was trimmed by 9 bases and the J gene end by 5 bases; junction bases not matched to a gene: 7. The CDR3 region is CASRDRDHNEQFF. DNA of the CDR3: TGTGCCAGTCGTGACAGGGACCACAATGAGCAGTTCTTC.

This clone was seen a single time. Written as DNA, the CDR3 is TGTGCCAGCAGACAGTTTATGAACACTGAAGCTTTCTTT. It specifies CASRQFMNTEAFF. V and J are TRBV2 and TRBJ1-1, with D uncertain. The CDR3 runs 13 residues. The V and J ends lost 6 bases and 0 bases respectively, with 8 bases between them. CDR1 and CDR2 (germline): SNHLY, FYNNEI.

V and J are TRBV10-2 and TRBJ1-5, with unresolved D. Between the trimmed V and J ends, which lost 2 bases and 4 bases, there was a span of 6 bases. The CDR3 extends over 13 amino acids. CDR1 and CDR2 from the germline V gene are WSHSY and SAAADI. Here the CDR3 DNA reads TGCGCCAGCAGTGAGGAAGGTAATCAGCCCCAGCATTTT. It is translated as CASSEEGNQPQHF.

This chain uses TRBV7-9 with TRBJ2-1; TRBD2 matches 10 bases. V lost 0 bases, J lost 6 bases, and 8 bases stayed unmatched. Germline CDR1 SEHNR, CDR2 FQNEAQ (reference sequence). The length of the CDR3 is 17 residues. The DNA for the CDR3 is TGTGCCAGCAGCTTAGCCCTAGCGGGAGCTTCCGGCAATGAGCAGTTCTTC. The encoded protein is CASSLALAGASGNEQFF. Looking up the rest from reference TRBV7-9 and TRBJ2-1 gives the full variable domain: DTGVSQNPRHKITKRGQNVTFRCDPISEHNRLYWYRQTLGQGPEFLTYFQNEAQLEKSRLLSDRFSAERPKGSFSTLEIQRTEQGDSAMYLCASSLALAGASGNEQFFGPGTRLTVL.

V gene TRBV7-8 combines with J gene TRBJ1-1; D possibly corresponds to TRBD1 (5 bases). The CDR3 covers 14 residues. V lost 5 bases to trimming and J lost 3 bases, with 13 bases between them. The V gene's germline CDR1 is SGHVS and CDR2 FQNEAQ. The chain's CDR3 is CASSERGFDTEAFF. CDR3 coding DNA: TGTGCCAGCAGCGAAAGGGGTTTTGACACTGAAGCTTTCTTT.

The rearrangement uses TRBV6-4 and TRBJ2-7; no reliable D call. CDR3 length equals 16 residues. V was pared by 4 bases and J by 1 base, with 17 bases between. Germline CDR1 and CDR2: MRHNA and SNTAGT. DNA for the CDR3: TGTGCCAGCAGTGGTCGGGTAGCATATCCTTCCTACGAGCAGTACTTC. It specifies CASSGRVAYPSYEQYF.

In its sample, this clone was seen once. The chain links TRBV5-1 to TRBJ1-3; D gene ambiguous. The germline V and J ends were trimmed by 0 bases and 8 bases, with 6 bases remaining between them. The germline CDR1 and CDR2 sequences are SGHRS and YFSETQ. The CDR3 totals 12 residues. The chain's CDR3 is CASSLEGDTIYF. CDR3 sequence (DNA): TGCGCCAGCAGCTTGGAGGGAGACACCATATATTTT.

CDR3 region: CASSLRTSSSYEQYF. Here the CDR3 DNA reads TGTGCCAGCAGTTTGAGGACATCAAGCTCCTACGAGCAGTACTTC. V gene TRBV27 combines with J gene TRBJ2-7, with TRBD1 as a possible D gene (5 bases). The CDR3 sequence is 15 residues long. The V end lost 3 bases, the J end lost 0 bases, and 12 bases lay between the germline ends. From germline, CDR1 is MNHEY and CDR2 SMNVEV (reference sequence).

The V and J genes are TRBV2 and TRBJ2-2; D is undetermined. The CDR3 sequence is 12 residues long. The V and J ends lost 3 bases and 3 bases respectively, with 2 bases between them. CDR1 and CDR2 from the germline V gene are SNHLY and FYNNEI. CDR3 coding DNA: TGTGCCAGCAGTGACTACACCGGGGAGCTGTTTTTT. Protein sequence: CASSDYTGELFF.

The rearrangement joins TRBV4-1 to TRBJ2-2; D is unclear. The germline V gene encodes CDR1 MGHRA and CDR2 YSYEKL. This CDR3 contains 16 residues. V was pared by 1 base and J by 6 bases, with 15 bases between. The CDR3 protein is CASSQGHYGSPGELFF. The DNA for the CDR3 is TGCGCCAGCAGCCAAGGTCATTATGGTTCGCCCGGGGAGCTGTTTTTT.

The chain employs TRBV12-5 and TRBJ1-1; D is unresolved. Germline loops: CDR1 LGHNT, CDR2 FRNRAP. Trimming pared 9 bases from V and 1 base from J, leaving 9 bases between. The CDR3 has 12 amino acids. In DNA form, the CDR3 reads TGTGCTAGCCGCTGGGGGAACACTGAAGCTTTCTTT. Protein: CASRWGNTEAFF.

This chain links TRBV27 with TRBJ1-1; 8 nucleotides line up with TRBD1. The V gene end was trimmed by 3 bases and the J gene end by 4 bases; junction bases not matched to a gene: 10. Germline-derived CDR1 and CDR2 are MNHEY and SMNVEV (reference sequence). The length of the CDR3 is 16 residues. CDR3 bases: TGTGCCAGCAGTTTGGGATCAGGACAGGGACTCACTGAAGCTTTCTTT. Its translation: CASSLGSGQGLTEAFF.

The chain employs TRBV7-9 and TRBJ2-2, with a weak D call TRBD1 (6 bases). The CDR3 extends over 13 amino acids. Germline assignment: CDR1 SEHNR and CDR2 FQNEAQ (reference sequence). V was pared by 9 bases and J by 7 bases, with 15 bases between. The CDR3 loop reads CARSNRAGGELFF. In DNA, the CDR3 is TGTGCCAGGTCCAACAGGGCGGGCGGGGAGCTGTTTTTT.

The rearrangement joins TRBV30 to TRBJ1-1; possibly TRBD1 for D (5 bases). The germline CDR1 and CDR2 sequences are GTSNPN and SVGIG (reference sequence). The CDR3 spans 14 residues. The ends were cut back, 3 bases at V and 4 bases at J, with 15 bases in the middle. CDR3 DNA: TGTGCCTGGAGCCCCAACTCTGGGGGCACTGAAGCTTTCTTT. Encoded protein: CAWSPNSGGTEAFF.

This rearrangement joins TRBV27 to TRBJ1-1; no clear D gene. The CDR3 has 13 residues. Germline V lookup: CDR1 MNHEY, CDR2 SMNVEV (reference sequence). Trimming left V 7 bases short and J 2 bases short, with 11 bases between. The CDR3 DNA is TGTGCCAGCAAGGTTGGAATAAACACTGAAGCTTTCTTT. It encodes CASKVGINTEAFF.

This sequence joins TRBV19 and TRBJ2-1; tentative D call: TRBD1 (5 bases). Per the germline V gene, CDR1 is LNHDA and CDR2 is SQIVND (reference sequence). The CDR3 runs to 13 residues. Trimming cost V 5 bases and J 8 bases, with 13 bases left between them. CDR3 nucleotides: TGTGCCAGTAGTGCGCGCCTAGGGGATGAGCAGTTCTTC. Translation gives CASSARLGDEQFF.

The chain links TRBV5-8 to TRBJ2-1; TRBD2 is a possible D gene (5 bases). Per germline, CDR1 SGHTS and CDR2 YDEGEE. The length of the CDR3 is 14 residues. V was cut by 4 bases and J by 9 bases, with 17 bases left in between. CDR3 in DNA: TGTGCCAGCAGCATCAACAGCGGCTGGGGTGAGCAGTTCTTC. It translates to CASSINSGWGEQFF.